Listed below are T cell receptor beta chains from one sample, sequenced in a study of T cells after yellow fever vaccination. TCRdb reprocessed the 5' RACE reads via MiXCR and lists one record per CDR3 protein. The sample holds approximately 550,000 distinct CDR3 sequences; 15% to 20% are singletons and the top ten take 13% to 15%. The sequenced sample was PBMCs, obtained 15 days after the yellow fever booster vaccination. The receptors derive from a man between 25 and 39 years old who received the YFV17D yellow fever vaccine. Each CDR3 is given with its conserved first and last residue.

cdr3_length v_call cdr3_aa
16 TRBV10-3 CASGSGRGQSNQPQHF
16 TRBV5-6 CASNKWTARAYNEQFF
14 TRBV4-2 CASSPDSGRETQYF
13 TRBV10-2 CASRGAGDYEQYF
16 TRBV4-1 CASSQVNLVATDTQYF
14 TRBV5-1 CASSLAGQYNEQFF
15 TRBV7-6 CASTQGGANTGELFF
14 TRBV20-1 CSASTSGGANEQFF
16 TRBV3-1 CASSQHKLAGGDEQYF
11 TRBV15 CATSNRGEQFF
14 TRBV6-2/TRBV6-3 CASSYGGLNNEQFF
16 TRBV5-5 CASSFTSGRIVETQYF
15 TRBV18 CASSPTGGRDQPQHF
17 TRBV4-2 CASSQDRGASDANEQFF
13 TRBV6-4 CASRLGRQETQYF
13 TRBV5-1 CASSLTDGYEQYF
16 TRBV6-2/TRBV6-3 CASSKNSGGVVNEQFF
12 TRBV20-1 CSARDIQETQYF
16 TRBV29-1 CSVGGADILGSNEQFF
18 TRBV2 CASSPTSGRAWRTDTQYF
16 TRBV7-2 CASSLRPRRGGTEAFF
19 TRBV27 CASSRTSGRSSRSSYEQYF
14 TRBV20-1 CSARGQGVPYEQYF
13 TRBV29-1 CSVQPLQAGELFF
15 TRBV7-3 CASSNLAGAYNEQFF
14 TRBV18 CASSPATPGNEQYF
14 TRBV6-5 CASSYSRGNYEQYF
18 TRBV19 CASSPEGTSGSPYNEQFF
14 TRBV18 CASSPQGPSSEQYF
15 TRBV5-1 CASSLSGGAGNTIYF
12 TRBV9 CASSGDLNEQFF